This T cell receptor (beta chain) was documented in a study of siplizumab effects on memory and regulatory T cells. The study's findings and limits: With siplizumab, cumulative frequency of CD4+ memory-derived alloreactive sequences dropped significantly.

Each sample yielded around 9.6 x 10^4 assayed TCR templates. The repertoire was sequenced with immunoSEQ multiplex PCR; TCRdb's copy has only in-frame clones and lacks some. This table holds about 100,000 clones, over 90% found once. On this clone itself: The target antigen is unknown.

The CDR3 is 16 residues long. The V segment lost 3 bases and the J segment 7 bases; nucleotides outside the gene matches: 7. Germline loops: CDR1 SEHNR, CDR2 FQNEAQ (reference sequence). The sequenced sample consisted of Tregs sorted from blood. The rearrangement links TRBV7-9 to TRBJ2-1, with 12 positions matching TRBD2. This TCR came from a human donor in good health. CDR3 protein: CASSLSGGTSGNEQFF. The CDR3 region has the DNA TGTGCCAGCAGCTTGTCTGGAGGGACTAGCGGGAATGAGCAGTTCTTC.